Listed here is a single T cell receptor (beta chain). Its specificity is not known. These data belong to a study of T-cell memory formation after mild COVID-19. Study context: The two donors had largely donor-specific TCR clusters.

Whole-study findings and limits: Clones shrinking from day 15 to 85 showed even CD4/CD8 mixes; later expanders tilted CD4+.

Using its own MiXCR run on the 5' RACE reads, TCRdb lists one record per CDR3 protein. This sample has hundreds of thousands of distinct CDR3 sequences, with less than 25% found just once. Germline CDR1 DFQATT, CDR2 SNEGSKA (reference sequence). V was clipped by 6 bases and J by 9 bases, with 20 bases between them. This CDR3 region has 13 residues. This sequence was found in an adult woman who had mild COVID-19 (a few samples of this study predate the infection). Cell type and time point are not known. The chain employs TRBV20-1 and TRBJ2-5; D is uncertain. The sequenced material came from PBMCs or a T cell subset sorted from them (not recorded which). The CDR3 DNA is TGCAGTGCCGATGACCGTACGTCGGCGGCCCAGTACTTC. It specifies CSADDRTSAAQYF.